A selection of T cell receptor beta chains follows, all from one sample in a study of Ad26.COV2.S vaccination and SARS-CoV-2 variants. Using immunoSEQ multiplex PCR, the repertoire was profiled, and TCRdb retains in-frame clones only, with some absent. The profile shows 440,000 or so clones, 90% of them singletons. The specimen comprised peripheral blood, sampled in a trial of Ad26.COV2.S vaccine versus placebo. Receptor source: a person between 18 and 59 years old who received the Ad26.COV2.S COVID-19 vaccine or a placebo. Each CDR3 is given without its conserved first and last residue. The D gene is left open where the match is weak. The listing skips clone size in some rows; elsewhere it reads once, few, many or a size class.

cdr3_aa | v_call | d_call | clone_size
ASSPRQPSYEQY | TRBV6-5 | NA | NA
SASMTAPSYEQY | TRBV20-1 | NA | NA
ASSLRQRHLSYEQY | TRBV11-2 | NA | NA
ASRGGSPGYEQY | TRBV27 | TRBD2 | many
ASTTDPSGRASTDTQY | TRBV28 | TRBD2 | NA
ASSYMGGPQETQY | TRBV6-5 | TRBD2 | NA
ASSSEDRGYSPLH | TRBV18 | TRBD1 | NA
ASSVSGTGNEQF | TRBV9 | TRBD1 | NA
ASSSGTGRDVEQF | TRBV11-1 | TRBD1 | NA
ATSEPPGTASTDTQY | TRBV24-1 | TRBD1 | NA
ASKSSGPSVTQH | TRBV19 | NA | once
ASMGYRETQY | TRBV9 | NA | once
ASSLGQGRGYEQY | TRBV19 | TRBD1 | NA
ASRSDYHAYEQY | TRBV12-2 | NA | NA